This T cell receptor (beta chain) was recovered during a study of blood T cells in healthy people across ages. Findings of the study overall: Both higher diversity and more naive CD4+ cells marked long-lived donors when set against aged donors.

CDR1 is SGHAT and CDR2 is FQDESV in the germline V gene (reference sequence). This CDR3 contains 20 residues. Samples had at least 6.5 million PBMCs isolated from them. Primed by a sample-barcoded 5' primer and a J-beta primer mix, a second PCR proceeded for 7 to 11 cycles. TCRdb ran MiXCR on the 5' RACE reads and lists one entry per CDR3 protein. The table lists about 1.1 million distinct CDR3 sequences, less than 45% of them singletons. On this clonotype: Antigen specificity is unknown. An end of the junction does not agree with germline; a read error may underlie this.

The sequence came from a man aged 18 to 30 in good health. The chain employs TRBV11-1 and TRBJ2-5; D is possibly TRBD1 (5 bases). The sample taken for sequencing was blood. CDR3 amino acids: CASSLAVADPKTAWRETRYF. The CDR3 DNA reads TGTGCCAGCAGCTTAGCGGTTGCCGATCCGAAGACAGCCTGGAGAGAGACCCGGTACTTC.